The 5 T cell receptor beta chains reported below all come from one sample, sequenced in a study of T cells in Graves' hyperthyroidism and ophthalmopathy. Amplification of TCR beta CDR3 regions was performed using RNA transcripts as template. HTBI primers were employed in a first-round RT-PCR of the TCR CDR3. TCRdb re-derived calls from the multiplex PCR reads in MiXCR, one entry per CDR3 protein. The sample lists approximately 630,000 distinct CDR3 sequences, 15% to 20% occurring once. What was sequenced was blood. The origin of the receptors is a young woman with Graves' hyperthyroidism.

The sample holds many counts of this clonotype. CDR3 sequence reads: CAWGADTQYF. The CDR3 DNA follows: TGTGCCTGGGGGGCAGATACGCAGTATTTT. This chain joins TRBV30 and TRBJ2-3; D is uncertain. The germline gives CDR1 GTSNPN, CDR2 SVGIG (reference sequence). The CDR3 is 10 residues long. V lost 5 bases to trimming and J lost 4 bases, with 4 bases between them.

Many counts were recorded for this clonotype. V and J are TRBV3-1 and TRBJ1-2, with 9 nucleotides matching TRBD1. The CDR3 spans 15 residues. Trimming took 0 bases from V and 6 from J; bases not matched to a gene: 5. CDR1 is LGHDT, CDR2 YNNKEL, per germline (reference sequence). The CDR3 is CASSQDFGQGNGYTF. The CDR3 coding sequence is TGTGCCAGCAGCCAAGATTTCGGACAGGGGAATGGCTACACCTTC.

This clonotype has just a few counts. This rearrangement joins TRBV30 to TRBJ2-1; D not resolved. This CDR3 comprises 14 residues. V lost 3 bases, J lost 1 base, and 10 bases lay in between. From germline, CDR1 is GTSNPN and CDR2 SVGIG (reference sequence). The CDR3 region is CAWRFSFSYNEQFF. The CDR3 nucleotides read TGTGCCTGGAGATTCAGTTTTTCCTACAATGAGCAGTTCTTC.

In this sample, this clonotype turned up many times. The genes are TRBV13 and TRBJ2-1; 12 bases are a match to TRBD2. CDR1 PRHDT and CDR2 FYEKMQ come from the germline V gene (reference sequence). The CDR3 is made up of 16 amino acids. Trimming removed 5 bases from V and 5 bases from J; junction bases left unmatched: 7. The CDR3, as DNA: TGTGCCAGCAGCAACCGACTAGCGGGGGAAAACAATGAGCAGTTCTTC. Its protein is CASSNRLAGENNEQFF. Variable domain in full (rest from reference TRBV13 and TRBJ2-1): AAGVIQSPRHLIKEKRETATLKCYPIPRHDTVYWYQQGPGQDPQFLISFYEKMQSDKGSIPDRFSAQQFSDYHSELNMSSLELGDSALYFCASSNRLAGENNEQFFGPGTRLTVL.

Many counts were recorded for this clonotype. CDR3 region: CASRGGTDSYEQYF. The CDR3 DNA reads as TGTGCCAGCAGGGGGGGGACGGATTCCTACGAGCAGTACTTC. This rearrangement joins TRBV11-2 to TRBJ2-7, with 7 bases identical to TRBD2. CDR3 length equals 14 residues. The V gene's germline CDR1 is SGHAT and CDR2 FQNNGV. The junction had 6 bases not matched to a gene; V was cut back by 6 bases and J by 1 base.